This T cell receptor (beta chain) stems from a study of shared clonotypes between healthy human individuals. Every one of the donors was a Caucasian adult that lived in Nashville, Tennessee. In regard to this clone: Its antigen is currently unknown.

Germline V gene lookup returns CDR1 MNHEY and CDR2 SVGAGI. V was cut by 0 bases and J by 5 bases, with 11 bases left in between. The CDR3 sequence is 16 residues long. Study-level results: Some naive CD4 clonotypes, about 5.5%, turned up in common across a handful of donors.

The repertoire was sequenced with immunoSEQ multiplex PCR; TCRdb's copy has only in-frame clones and lacks some. The sample carries roughly 1,100,000 clones, 65% to 80% recorded once. This TCR came from a man aged 18-30 years in good health. V is TRBV6-5 and J is TRBJ1-6, with D perhaps matching TRBD1 (5 bases). Sequencing was performed on memory CD4+ T cells sorted from blood. Subset defined: CD45RA-negative fraction. Here the CDR3 reads CASSYSSGLNNSPLHF. CDR3 sequence (DNA): TGTGCCAGCAGTTACTCGTCAGGGCTTAATAATTCACCCCTCCACTTT.